Each of the 7 T cell receptor beta chains below was sequenced from the same sample in a study of blood T cell repertoires in COVID-19. Measured with immunoSEQ multiplex PCR; TCRdb has only the in-frame clones, and not every one. The sample holds roughly 200,000 clones, 87% seen once. Sequenced material: peripheral blood. The receptors originated from a man aged 55-75 years with active or convalescent COVID-19.

The chain recombines TRBV3-1 (or the pseudogene TRBV3-2) with TRBJ2-2, with 7 positions matching TRBD2. The germline V gene has CDR1 LGHDT and CDR2 YNNKEL (reference sequence). This CDR3 spans 16 amino acids. Trimming at V came to 4 bases and at J to 1 base, leaving 6 bases not matched to a gene. CDR3 residues: CASSREGGVNTGELFF. The CDR3, as DNA: TGTGCCAGCAGCCGAGAGGGAGGGGTGAACACCGGGGAGCTGTTTTTT.

This sequence joins TRBV3-1 (or the pseudogene TRBV3-2) and TRBJ2-7; D perhaps matches TRBD2 (5 bases). The V and J ends lost 4 bases and 3 bases respectively, with 10 bases between them. The length of the CDR3 is 13 residues. Germline CDR1 reads LGHDT; CDR2 reads YNNKEL (reference sequence). Here the CDR3 DNA reads TGTGCCAGCAGCCCTCCAGGACTCTACGAGCAGTACTTC. This codes for CASSPPGLYEQYF.

CDR3 DNA: TGTGCCAGTAGGACTAGCGGGGGGGTTAATGAGCAGTTCTTC. As protein: CASRTSGGVNEQFF. The chain recombines TRBV19 with TRBJ2-1; 14 positions match TRBD2. Losses at the gene ends were 6 bases for V and 7 bases for J; bases not matched to a gene: 2. This CDR3 comprises 14 residues. The germline CDR1 and CDR2 sequences are LNHDA and SQIVND (reference sequence).

V usage is TRBV19 and J usage is TRBJ1-1; maybe TRBD1 (6 bases). The V gene lost 4 bases and the J gene lost 11 bases, with 17 bases spanning the gap. Germline assignment: CDR1 LNHDA and CDR2 SQIVND (reference sequence). This CDR3 spans 13 amino acids. CDR3 sequence (DNA): TGTGCCAGTAGTACAAATGTGGACAGCGTGGCTTTCTTT. This codes for CASSTNVDSVAFF. Drawing the rest from reference TRBV19 and TRBJ1-1, the complete variable domain is DGGITQSPKYLFRKEGQNVTLSCEQNLNHDAMYWYRQDPGQGLRLIYYSQIVNDFQKGDIAEGYSVSREKKESFPLTVTSAQKNPTAFYLCASSTNVDSVAFFGQGTRLTVV.

The chain couples TRBV19 to TRBJ1-6; 8 nucleotides line up with TRBD1. After removal of 4 bases from V and 9 bases from J, the junction contained 5 bases not matched to a gene. The germline V gene encodes CDR1 LNHDA and CDR2 SQIVND (reference sequence). This CDR3 region has 14 residues. The CDR3 DNA is TGTGCCAGTAGTAGAGGACAGGGCAGTTCACCCCTCCACTTT. Amino acid sequence: CASSRGQGSSPLHF.

The chain employs TRBV4-1 and TRBJ2-1, with 8 bases identical to TRBD1. The length of the CDR3 is 17 residues. The V gene's germline CDR1 is MGHRA and CDR2 YSYEKL. J lost 0 bases, V lost 4 bases, and 8 bases had no gene match. The CDR3 here is CASSPRTGRSSYNEQFF. CDR3 in DNA: TGCGCCAGCAGCCCGCGGACAGGGAGGTCCTCCTACAATGAGCAGTTCTTC.

V gene TRBV5-1 combines with J gene TRBJ2-2; no firm D call. CDR3 length: 12 amino acids. The V and J ends lost 4 bases and 3 bases respectively, with 4 bases between them. Germline values: CDR1 SGHRS, CDR2 YFSETQ. The CDR3 sequence is CASSPDTGELFF. CDR3 DNA sequence: TGCGCCAGCAGCCCGGACACCGGGGAGCTGTTTTTT.